The 21 T cell receptor beta chains reported below all come from one sample, sequenced in a study of Graves' ophthalmopathy and Graves' hyperthyroidism (dated by TCRdb to the late 2010s). Sequenced using an Illumina HiSeq 2000. For repertoire sequencing, the TCR beta CDR3 regions were amplified from RNA transcripts. The first round of RT-PCR was done with HTBI primers and the Qiagen OneStep RT-PCR kit, and was followed by a second round of multiplex PCR, then size selection and purification. TCRdb handled the public reads itself, with Q25 trimming in fastp and clone calling in MiXCR, and kept productive beta chains. Identical CDR3 protein sequences are pooled into one entry, listed with their most common genes and DNA. This sample holds roughly 600,000 distinct CDR3 sequences; 39% were observed only once. The top ten clonotypes cover roughly 4% of the sample. The source material was peripheral blood or thyroid tissue (not recorded which). All receptors derive from an adult man with Graves' hyperthyroidism.

The chain combines TRBV7-3 with TRBJ1-5, with 9 bases identical to TRBD1. Germline values: CDR1 SGHTA, CDR2 FQGTGA. V trimming: 2 bases; J trimming: 11 bases; junction bases outside the gene matches: 10. The CDR3 is made up of 15 amino acids. CDR3 in amino acids: CASSLGTGIEETQHF. The CDR3 region has the DNA TGTGCCAGCAGCTTAGGGACAGGGATTGAGGAGACCCAGCATTTT. Combining the CDR3 with reference TRBV7-3 and TRBJ1-5 gives the whole variable domain GAGVSQTPSNKVTEKGKYVELRCDPISGHTALYWYRQSLGQGPEFLIYFQGTGAADDSGLPNDRFFAVRPEGSVSTLKIQRTERGDSAVYLCASSLGTGIEETQHFGDGTRLSIL.

This clonotype was observed many times. The V call is TRBV7-2, the J call TRBJ2-7; D uncertain. V lost 1 base and J 2 bases, leaving 12 bases between the germline ends. This CDR3 contains 15 residues. Germline V gives CDR1 SGHTA, CDR2 FQGNSA. The CDR3 here is CASSLGLGRTYEQYF. The CDR3 bases are TGTGCCAGCAGCTTAGGTTTAGGGCGGACCTACGAGCAGTACTTC. The full variable domain, completed using reference TRBV7-2 and TRBJ2-7, is GAGVSQSPSNKVTEKGKDVELRCDPISGHTALYWYRQSLGQGLEFLIYFQGNSAPDKSGLPSDRFSAERTGGSVSTLTIQRTQQEDSAVYLCASSLGLGRTYEQYFGPGTRLTVT.

In the case of this clonotype: One end of the junction varies from germline; a read error may be responsible. The chain is built from TRBV10-2 and TRBJ2-7; D might be TRBD2 (6 bases). Germline V gene sequence: CDR1 WSHSY, CDR2 SAAADI. The CDR3 has 17 residues. CDR3 nucleotide sequence: TGTGCCAGCTCACCCACCGAAATTGCGGGACGGCTGGGCGAGCAGTACTTC. This encodes CASSPTEIAGRLGEQYF.

This clonotype was recorded many times. The rearrangement uses TRBV29-1 and TRBJ1-2; D not resolved. CDR1 is SQVTM, CDR2 ANQGSEA, per germline. V was cut by 3 bases and J by 3 bases, with 14 bases left in between. This CDR3 contains 14 residues. CDR3 sequence reads: CSVEVPGRHYGYTF. The CDR3 region has the DNA TGCAGCGTTGAGGTCCCGGGCCGGCACTATGGCTACACCTTC.

The sample holds many counts of this clonotype. The genes are TRBV25-1 and TRBJ1-2; 12 bases map to TRBD1. This CDR3 has 15 amino acids. Per the germline V gene, CDR1 is MGHDK and CDR2 is SYGVNS. The ends lost 3 bases at V and 8 bases at J; junction bases unmatched: 7. The CDR3 DNA sequence: TGTGCCAGCAGTGATGTTGGGGACAGGGGGCACGGCTACACCTTC. Translation: CASSDVGDRGHGYTF.

This clonotype has ten or more counts. V usage is TRBV20-1 and J usage is TRBJ2-5; the D call may be TRBD1 or TRBD2 (5 bases each). The CDR3 is made up of 13 amino acids. Deletions cut 3 bases from V and 1 base from J, with 9 bases between. Germline V gene lookup returns CDR1 DFQATT and CDR2 SNEGSKA (reference sequence). Here the CDR3 DNA reads TGCAGTGCTAGCGGGGCTATCCAAGAGACCCAGTACTTC. Its translation: CSASGAIQETQYF.

This clonotype was detected many times. This sequence joins TRBV13 and TRBJ1-6, with D perhaps matching TRBD1 (6 bases). V was trimmed by 5 bases and J by 9 bases, leaving 14 bases between them. The CDR3 extends over 14 amino acids. From germline, CDR1 is PRHDT and CDR2 FYEKMQ (reference sequence). In nucleotides, the CDR3 is TGTGCCAGCAGCCTTAGGGGGGGGTCTTCACCCCTCCACTTT. Its protein product is CASSLRGGSSPLHF.

Ten or more counts support this clonotype. This chain joins TRBV20-1 and TRBJ1-1, with D tentatively TRBD1 (5 bases). Trimming pared 1 base from V and 5 bases from J, leaving 14 bases between. The V gene's germline CDR1 is DFQATT and CDR2 SNEGSKA (reference sequence). The CDR3 loop spans 14 amino acids. CDR3 DNA: TGCAGTGCTAGAGTCCCTGACAGTGGGACTGAAGCTTTCTTT. Encoded protein: CSARVPDSGTEAFF.

The chain employs TRBV12-3 or TRBV12-4 and TRBJ2-7; 9 nucleotides match TRBD1. The CDR3 sequence is 15 residues long. The V segment lost 4 bases and the J segment 5 bases; nucleotides outside the gene matches: 9. The CDR3 DNA reads as TGTGCCAGCAGTTCCACAGGACAGGGGACCGACGAGCAGTACTTC. Translated: CASSSTGQGTDEQYF.

This clonotype was observed once. This chain links TRBV7-6 with TRBJ2-5; maybe TRBD2 (7 bases). V gave up 1 base and J gave up 1 base, with 10 bases separating them. CDR1 SGHVS and CDR2 FNYEAQ come from the germline V gene. The CDR3 contains 15 residues. CDR3 in amino acids: CASSLGGGPQETQYF. For the CDR3, the DNA is TGTGCCAGCAGCTTAGGGGGGGGGCCCCAAGAGACCCAGTACTTC.

V usage is TRBV7-9 and J usage is TRBJ1-4, with 9 bases lining up with TRBD1. V lost 5 bases, J lost 2 bases, and 0 bases stayed unmatched. This CDR3 comprises 14 residues. The germline CDR1 and CDR2 sequences are SEHNR and FQNEAQ (reference sequence). The CDR3 bases are TGTGCCAGCAGCGGACAGGGGACTAATGAAAAACTGTTTTTT. It yields the protein CASSGQGTNEKLFF. The whole variable domain, remainder taken from reference TRBV7-9 and TRBJ1-4, is DTGVSQNPRHKITKRGQNVTFRCDPISEHNRLYWYRQTLGQGPEFLTYFQNEAQLEKSRLLSDRFSAERPKGSFSTLEIQRTEQGDSAMYLCASSGQGTNEKLFFGSGTQLSVL.

V gene TRBV29-1 combines with J gene TRBJ2-7; 12 bases fit TRBD2. Losses at the gene ends were 0 bases for V and 1 base for J; bases not matched to a gene: 4. The CDR3 totals 16 residues. Germline-derived CDR1 and CDR2 are SQVTM and ANQGSEA. CDR3 nucleotide sequence: TGCAGCGTTGAAGATCGTACTAGCGGGAGGTCCTACGAGCAGTACTTC. Its translation: CSVEDRTSGRSYEQYF.

V usage is TRBV10-1 and J usage is TRBJ2-2; D is unresolved. Deletions cut 0 bases from V and 4 bases from J, with 6 bases between. Germline CDR1 and CDR2: WNHNN and SYGVQD (reference sequence). The CDR3 length is 14 residues. As DNA, the CDR3 is TGCGCCAGCAGTGAGTCGTGGGCCACCGGGGAGCTGTTTTTT. It codes for CASSESWATGELFF.

This clonotype has a handful of counts. Since a much larger clone is just one base distant, this may be a read error. This sequence joins TRBV7-9 and TRBJ2-5; TRBD2 agrees at 12 bases. Germline lookup yields CDR1 SEHNR and CDR2 FQNEAQ (reference sequence). The CDR3 is made up of 19 amino acids. CDR3 residues: CARSFPSVSSGGAGETQYF. The DNA for the CDR3 is TGTGCCCGCAGCTTCCCCTCAGTTTCTAGCGGGGGGGCCGGTGAGACCCAGTACTTC.

V gene TRBV20-1 combines with J gene TRBJ2-2; 8 bases match TRBD1. The CDR3 runs 16 residues. The germline gives CDR1 DFQATT, CDR2 SNEGSKA (reference sequence). V dropped 2 bases and J dropped 6; count of bases not matched to a gene: 11. DNA for the CDR3: TGCAGTGCTAGACAGGGGGCGGGGACGTTCGCCGGGGAGCTGTTTTTT. Amino acids: CSARQGAGTFAGELFF.

This clonotype has only a few counts. CDR3 protein: CASSESLMSNGNTIYF. The CDR3 region has the DNA TGTGCCAGCAGTGAAAGTCTCATGTCGAATGGAAACACCATATATTTT. The rearrangement joins TRBV2 to TRBJ1-3, with D unclear. The CDR3 runs to 16 residues. The V end lost 2 bases, the J end lost 3 bases, and 14 bases lay between the germline ends. Germline loops: CDR1 SNHLY, CDR2 FYNNEI.

V gene TRBV9 combines with J gene TRBJ1-4, with 10 nucleotides matching TRBD1. V lost 7 bases and J lost 12; bases outside the gene matches: 9. The CDR3 totals 13 residues. Germline-derived CDR1 and CDR2 are SGDLS and YYNGEE. The CDR3 coding sequence is TGTGCCAGCTCGTTGGGGACAGGGGATCAACTGTTTTTT. This codes for CASSLGTGDQLFF. The full variable domain, in which reference TRBV9 and TRBJ1-4 provide the parts outside the CDR3, is DSGVTQTPKHLITATGQRVTLRCSPRSGDLSVYWYQQSLDQGLQFLIQYYNGEERAKGNILERFSAQQFPDLHSELNLSSLELGDSALYFCASSLGTGDQLFFGSGTQLSVL.

The genes are TRBV29-1 and TRBJ1-2, with 9 bases matching TRBD1. With V trimmed by 3 bases and J by 8 bases, 13 bases remained unmatched. This CDR3 comprises 15 residues. CDR1 SQVTM and CDR2 ANQGSEA come from the germline V gene. This chain's CDR3 is CSVETYRQGELGYTF. For the CDR3, the DNA is TGCAGCGTTGAGACCTACCGACAGGGGGAGTTGGGCTACACCTTC.

This clonotype was seen more than once but under ten times. This chain connects TRBV20-1 to TRBJ1-1; D gene uncertain. V lost 0 bases to trimming and J lost 0 bases, with 8 bases between them. CDR1 and CDR2 from the germline V gene are DFQATT and SNEGSKA (reference sequence). This CDR3 comprises 14 residues. Here the CDR3 DNA reads TGCAGTGCTAGAGATCTTTCACTGAACACTGAAGCTTTCTTT. Encoded protein: CSARDLSLNTEAFF.

The V and J genes are TRBV20-1 and TRBJ1-1; D may be TRBD1 (5 bases). Germline-derived CDR1 and CDR2 are DFQATT and SNEGSKA (reference sequence). This CDR3 has 14 amino acids. V shed 1 base and J shed 3 bases, with 12 bases lying between them. The CDR3 coding sequence is TGCAGTGCTAGAGTTGTTCCGGGGGACACTGAAGCTTTCTTT. It encodes CSARVVPGDTEAFF.

This clonotype has just one count. This chain joins TRBV29-1 and TRBJ1-2; 7 nucleotides align to TRBD1. V dropped 7 bases and J dropped 3; count of bases not matched to a gene: 11. Germline CDR1 reads SQVTM; CDR2 reads ANQGSEA. The CDR3 has 14 amino acids. The CDR3 DNA follows: TGCAGCGCCGATGCGCCTACAGGGGACTATGGCTACACCTTC. Translated, it gives CSADAPTGDYGYTF. Based on the CDR3 plus reference TRBV29-1 and TRBJ1-2, the full variable domain is SAVISQKPSRDICQRGTSLTIQCQVDSQVTMMFWYRQQPGQSLTLIATANQGSEATYESGFVIDKFPISRPNLTFSTLTVSNMSPEDSSIYLCSADAPTGDYGYTFGSGTRLTVV.